Presented here are 21 T cell receptor beta chains from one specimen sequenced in a study of T-cell memory formation after mild COVID-19. Using its own MiXCR run on the 5' RACE reads, TCRdb lists one record per CDR3 protein. Of hundreds of thousands of distinct CDR3 sequences in the sample, about a fifth were seen once. The sample taken for sequencing was PBMCs or a T cell subset sorted from them (not recorded which). The receptors derive from an adult woman who had mild COVID-19 (a few samples of this study predate the infection). Cell type and time point are not known.

This clonotype was picked up a small number of times. V usage is TRBV7-2 and J usage is TRBJ2-1; D gene ambiguous. CDR1 SGHTA and CDR2 FQGNSA come from the germline V gene. CDR3 length: 18 residues. Trimming took off 5 bases at V and 3 bases at J, with 23 bases between the two ends. The chain's CDR3 is CASSKKSPPLGFYNEQFF. The CDR3 nucleotides are TGTGCCAGCAGCAAAAAATCCCCTCCTCTTGGGTTCTACAATGAGCAGTTCTTC.

This sequence joins TRBV12-3 or TRBV12-4 and TRBJ2-1, with D possibly matching TRBD2 (6 bases). This CDR3 comprises 16 residues. Trimming shortened V by 3 bases and J by 3 bases, and 15 bases separated the two germline ends. The CDR3 sequence is CASSFTGTRNYNEQFF. Here the CDR3 DNA reads TGTGCCAGCAGTTTCACCGGGACTCGAAACTACAATGAGCAGTTCTTC.

This clonotype appeared a few times. The chain couples TRBV6-6 to TRBJ2-3; 10 bases line up with TRBD1. CDR1 and CDR2 (germline): MNHNY, SVGAGI (reference sequence). The length of the CDR3 is 15 residues. V gave up 4 bases and J gave up 3 bases; unmatched junction bases: 4. The CDR3 coding sequence is TGTGCCAGCAGTTCCCGGGACAGGGGTACAGATACGCAGTATTTT. Its protein is CASSSRDRGTDTQYF.

The sample holds a few counts of this clonotype. This rearrangement joins TRBV5-6 to TRBJ1-1; 11 nucleotides align to TRBD1. Germline CDR1 reads SGHDT; CDR2 reads YYEEEE. The CDR3 is made up of 15 amino acids. V was pared by 4 bases and J by 8 bases, with 10 bases of the junction left unmatched. The CDR3 spells CASSGGTGGRLEAFF. CDR3 nucleotide sequence: TGTGCCAGCAGCGGTGGGACAGGGGGACGCCTGGAAGCTTTCTTT.

The chain carries TRBV10-3 and TRBJ2-1; D might be TRBD1 (6 bases). This CDR3 has 12 amino acids. CDR1 is ENHRY, CDR2 SYGVKD, per germline. V was cut by 11 bases and J by 2 bases, with 10 bases left in between. The CDR3, as DNA: TGTGCCGGACAGCGTCCCTACAATGAGCAGTTCTTC. Amino acid sequence: CAGQRPYNEQFF.

This clonotype came up a few times. The V and J genes are TRBV18 and TRBJ2-5; D gene unclear. Germline assignment: CDR1 KGHSH and CDR2 LQKENI. Trimming cost V 5 bases and J 5 bases, with 12 bases left between them. CDR3 length: 13 residues. This CDR3 is CASSSTVWETQYF. In DNA form, the CDR3 reads TGTGCCAGCTCATCTACAGTCTGGGAGACCCAGTACTTC.

The chain uses TRBV12-3 or TRBV12-4 and TRBJ1-6, with D possibly being TRBD1 (6 bases). The CDR3 covers 12 residues. Trimming left V 6 bases short and J 13 bases short, with 13 bases between. The CDR3 sequence: CASRRTANPLHF. The CDR3 nucleotides are TGTGCCAGCAGGAGGACAGCCAACCCCCTCCACTTT.

This clonotype was detected many times. This chain uses TRBV5-6 with TRBJ1-1, with D possibly matching TRBD1 (6 bases). V lost 0 bases, J lost 1 base, and 7 bases lay in between. CDR1 and CDR2 (germline): SGHDT, YYEEEE. The CDR3 totals 14 residues. CDR3 DNA sequence: TGTGCCAGCAGCTTGGAAGGGGGGAACACTGAAGCTTTCTTT. Translated, it gives CASSLEGGNTEAFF.

This sequence joins TRBV12-3 or TRBV12-4 and TRBJ1-4, with 8 positions matching TRBD1. V was pared by 5 bases and J by 5 bases, with 10 bases of the junction left unmatched. CDR3 length: 16 amino acids. In DNA form, the CDR3 reads TGTGCCAGCAGTCCGTTCCGGGACAGGCCCAATGAAAAACTGTTTTTT. It translates to CASSPFRDRPNEKLFF.

The chain has TRBV19 and TRBJ2-7; 9 positions match TRBD1. The germline gives CDR1 LNHDA, CDR2 SQIVND (reference sequence). Trimming removed 6 bases from V and 1 base from J; junction bases left unmatched: 4. This CDR3 is 14 amino acids long. The CDR3 DNA reads as TGTGCCAGTAGATCGGGACAGGGATCCTACGAGCAGTACTTC. Translating it yields CASRSGQGSYEQYF. Complete variable domain (other parts from reference TRBV19 and TRBJ2-7): DGGITQSPKYLFRKEGQNVTLSCEQNLNHDAMYWYRQDPGQGLRLIYYSQIVNDFQKGDIAEGYSVSREKKESFPLTVTSAQKNPTAFYLCASRSGQGSYEQYFGPGTRLTVT.

The genes are TRBV7-2 and TRBJ2-2, with 14 positions matching TRBD2. Unmatched junction bases numbered 1, after V lost 1 base and J lost 6 bases. This CDR3 is built from 16 residues. CDR1 and CDR2 (germline): SGHTA, FQGNSA. CDR3 nucleotides: TGTGCCAGCAGCTTAGTGACTAGCGGGAGGGCCGGGGAGCTGTTTTTT. Residues: CASSLVTSGRAGELFF. The whole variable domain, filled in from reference TRBV7-2 and TRBJ2-2, reads GAGVSQSPSNKVTEKGKDVELRCDPISGHTALYWYRQSLGQGLEFLIYFQGNSAPDKSGLPSDRFSAERTGGSVSTLTIQRTQQEDSAVYLCASSLVTSGRAGELFFGEGSRLTVL.

The chain couples TRBV20-1 to TRBJ1-6; D unresolved. Germline CDR1 reads DFQATT; CDR2 reads SNEGSKA (reference sequence). The CDR3 is 15 residues long. V was pared by 6 bases and J by 7 bases, with 19 bases between. The CDR3 protein is CSAPKTAGLNSPLHF. The CDR3 DNA reads TGCAGTGCCCCGAAAACGGCAGGCTTAAATTCACCCCTCCACTTT.

This clonotype came up a few times. The J gene is TRBJ2-7, the V gene TRBV20-1; the D is unclear. The CDR3 totals 14 residues. V was trimmed by 6 bases and J by 9 bases, leaving 24 bases between them. CDR1 and CDR2 from the germline V gene are DFQATT and SNEGSKA (reference sequence). The CDR3 region is CSAEKVSPPFGQYF. In DNA, the CDR3 is TGCAGTGCAGAGAAGGTTTCCCCGCCTTTTGGGCAGTACTTC.

This clonotype has just a few counts. The rearrangement links TRBV11-1 to TRBJ1-2; maybe TRBD1 (5 bases). The CDR3 contains 14 residues. The germline gives CDR1 SGHAT, CDR2 FQDESV (reference sequence). Trimming removed 5 bases at V and 6 bases at J, with 16 bases between. The CDR3 loop is CASSQVGQINGYTF. Here the CDR3 DNA reads TGTGCCAGCAGCCAGGTGGGGCAGATTAATGGCTACACCTTC. The full variable domain, completed using reference TRBV11-1 and TRBJ1-2, is EAEVAQSPRYKITEKSQAVAFWCDPISGHATLYWYRQILGQGPELLVQFQDESVVDDSQLPKDRFSAERLKGVDSTLKIQPAELGDSAMYLCASSQVGQINGYTFGSGTRLTVV.

CDR3 residues: CASDVRGEPMNTQYF. The CDR3 DNA reads as TGTGCCAGTGACGTCAGGGGGGAGCCCATGAATACGCAGTATTTT. V and J are TRBV2 and TRBJ2-3, with D perhaps matching TRBD1 (7 bases). This CDR3 spans 15 amino acids. CDR1 is SNHLY, CDR2 FYNNEI, per germline. V lost 9 bases, J lost 7 bases, and 23 bases lay in between.

The rearrangement uses TRBV6-6 and TRBJ2-2; the match to TRBD2 covers 10 bases. Per germline, CDR1 MNHNY and CDR2 SVGAGI (reference sequence). The ends lost 2 bases at V and 6 bases at J; junction bases unmatched: 3. The CDR3 has 15 amino acids. Here the CDR3 reads CASSYALAGAGELFF. In nucleotides, the CDR3 is TGTGCCAGCAGTTACGCGCTAGCGGGGGCCGGGGAGCTGTTTTTT.

The chain joins TRBV20-1 to TRBJ2-1, with TRBD2 matching 15 bases. The ends lost 5 bases at V and 7 bases at J; junction bases unmatched: 12. This CDR3 has 17 residues. Looked up from germline, CDR1 is DFQATT and CDR2 is SNEGSKA (reference sequence). The CDR3 sequence: CSAYRTSGRVGGNEQFF. CDR3 in DNA: TGCAGTGCTTATCGGACTAGCGGGAGGGTCGGCGGGAATGAGCAGTTCTTC.

The J gene is TRBJ2-1, the V gene TRBV20-1, with D unresolved. The CDR3 has 16 amino acids. The V and J ends lost 0 bases and 2 bases respectively, with 14 bases between them. Germline V CDR1 and CDR2: DFQATT, SNEGSKA (reference sequence). The DNA of the CDR3 is TGCAGTGCTAGAGATTCAACGGGCAGAGCCTACAATGAGCAGTTCTTC. Its protein is CSARDSTGRAYNEQFF.

This clonotype was counted many times. Here the CDR3 reads CASSSIRGISYEQYF. The CDR3 nucleotides are TGTGCCAGCAGCTCGATTAGGGGTATCTCCTACGAGCAGTACTTC. V and J are TRBV5-6 and TRBJ2-7; perhaps TRBD1 as D (5 bases). Deletions cut 3 bases from V and 0 bases from J, with 13 bases between. This CDR3 contains 15 residues. Germline V CDR1 and CDR2: SGHDT, YYEEEE.

The J gene is TRBJ2-5, the V gene TRBV7-9; D uncertain. The length of the CDR3 is 15 residues. Germline V lookup: CDR1 SEHNR, CDR2 FQNEAQ (reference sequence). Trimming stripped 6 bases from V and 3 bases from J, with 17 bases between. The CDR3 DNA reads TGTGCCAGCAGGGAGACGCCTTCCCAAAAAGAGACCCAGTACTTC. Encoded protein: CASRETPSQKETQYF.

This clonotype was seen more than once but under ten times. V gene TRBV15 combines with J gene TRBJ2-2; a possible D gene is TRBD1 (5 bases). Germline V gene lookup returns CDR1 LNHNV and CDR2 YYDKDF (reference sequence). The germline V and J ends were trimmed by 0 bases and 9 bases, with 14 bases remaining between them. The length of the CDR3 is 15 residues. For the CDR3, the DNA is TGTGCCACCAGCAGAGATTCGGCAGGGTCCCGGGAGCTGTTTTTT. It specifies CATSRDSAGSRELFF.